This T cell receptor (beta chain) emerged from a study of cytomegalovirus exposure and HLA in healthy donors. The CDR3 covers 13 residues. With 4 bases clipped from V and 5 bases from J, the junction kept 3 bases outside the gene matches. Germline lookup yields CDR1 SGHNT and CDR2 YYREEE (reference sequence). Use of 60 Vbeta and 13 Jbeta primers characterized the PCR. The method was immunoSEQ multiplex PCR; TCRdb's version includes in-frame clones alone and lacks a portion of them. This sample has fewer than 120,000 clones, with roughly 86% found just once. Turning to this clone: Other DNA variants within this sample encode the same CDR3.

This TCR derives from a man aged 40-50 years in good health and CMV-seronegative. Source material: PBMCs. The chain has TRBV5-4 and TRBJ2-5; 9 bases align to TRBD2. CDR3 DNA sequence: TGTGCCAGCAGCCTTGCGGGGGGGGAGACCCAGTACTTC. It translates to CASSLAGGETQYF.